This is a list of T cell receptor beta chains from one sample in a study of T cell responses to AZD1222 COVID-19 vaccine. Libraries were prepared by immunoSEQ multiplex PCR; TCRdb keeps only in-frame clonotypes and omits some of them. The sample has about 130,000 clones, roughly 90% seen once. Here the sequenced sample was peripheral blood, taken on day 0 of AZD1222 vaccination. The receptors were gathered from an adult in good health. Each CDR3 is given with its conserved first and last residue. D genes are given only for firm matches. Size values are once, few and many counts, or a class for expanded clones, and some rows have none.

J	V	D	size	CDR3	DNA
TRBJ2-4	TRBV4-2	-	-	CASSQDWAKNIQYF	TGTGCCAGCAGCCAAGATTGGGCCAAAAACATTCAGTACTTC
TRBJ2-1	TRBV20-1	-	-	CSARRYNEQFF	TGCAGTGCAAGAAGGTACAATGAGCAGTTCTTC
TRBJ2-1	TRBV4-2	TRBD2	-	CASSQESGSPAYNEQFF	TGTGCCAGCAGCCAAGAGAGCGGGAGCCCGGCCTACAATGAGCAGTTCTTC
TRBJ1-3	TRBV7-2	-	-	CASSFYGLPSGNTIYF	TGTGCCAGCAGCTTCTATGGCCTTCCATCTGGAAACACCATATATTTT
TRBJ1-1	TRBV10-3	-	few	CAISENTEAFF	TGTGCCATCAGTGAAAACACTGAAGCTTTCTTT
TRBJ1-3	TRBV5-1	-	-	CASSSGGTGNTIYF	TGCGCCAGCAGCTCCGGGGGGACTGGAAACACCATATATTTT
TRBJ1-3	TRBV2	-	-	CASRLVVTGNTIYF	TGTGCCAGCCGCCTCGTAGTAACTGGAAACACCATATATTTT
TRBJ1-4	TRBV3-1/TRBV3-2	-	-	CASSPTGTVNEKLFF	TGTGCCAGCAGCCCGACCGGGACGGTTAATGAAAAACTGTTTTTT
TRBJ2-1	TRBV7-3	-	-	CASSPSTENEQFF	TGTGCCAGCAGCCCAAGCACAGAAAATGAGCAGTTCTTC
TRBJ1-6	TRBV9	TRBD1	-	CASSVGGTANSPLHF	TGTGCCAGCAGCGTAGGGGGGACAGCAAATTCACCCCTCCACTTT
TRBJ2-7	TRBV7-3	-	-	CASSLGERNEQYF	TGTGCCAGCAGCTTGGGGGAAAGGAACGAGCAGTACTTC
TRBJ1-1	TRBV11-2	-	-	CASSFPREAFF	TGTGCCAGCAGCTTTCCCAGGGAAGCTTTCTTT
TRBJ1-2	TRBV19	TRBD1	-	CASRDRVLYGYTF	TGTGCCAGCCGGGACAGGGTGCTCTATGGCTACACCTTC
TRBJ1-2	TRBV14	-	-	CASSHTGLGGYGYTF	TGTGCCAGCAGCCATACAGGGTTAGGGGGCTATGGCTACACCTTC
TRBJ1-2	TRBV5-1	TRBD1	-	CASSPGTGGYGYTF	TGCGCCAGCAGCCCAGGGACAGGGGGCTATGGCTACACCTTC
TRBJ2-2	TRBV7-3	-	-	CASSSNRLGGGELFF	TGTGCCAGCAGCTCGAACCGACTAGGCGGGGGGGAGCTGTTTTTT
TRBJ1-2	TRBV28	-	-	CASSLHSGVGGYTF	TGTGCCAGCAGTTTGCACTCCGGGGTGGGCGGCTACACCTTC
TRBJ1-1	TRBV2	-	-	CASIYGDTEAFF	TGTGCCAGCATCTATGGGGACACTGAAGCTTTCTTT
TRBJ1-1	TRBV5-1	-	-	CASSLAAGASTEAFF	TGCGCCAGCAGCTTGGCCGCAGGGGCGAGCACTGAAGCTTTCTTT
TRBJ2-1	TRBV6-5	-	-	CASGLGTYDYNEQFF	TGTGCCAGCGGATTAGGGACTTATGATTACAATGAGCAGTTCTTC
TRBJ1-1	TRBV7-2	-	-	CASSLNPGMAFF	TGTGCCAGCAGCTTAAACCCGGGCATGGCTTTCTTT
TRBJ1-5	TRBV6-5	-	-	CASSYGQTKGPQHF	TGTGCCAGCAGTTACGGGCAGACCAAGGGGCCCCAGCATTTT
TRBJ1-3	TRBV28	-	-	CASNRALENTIYF	TGTGCCAGTAACAGGGCTCTGGAAAACACCATATATTTT
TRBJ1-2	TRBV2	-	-	CASMQDSEGYTF	TGTGCCAGCATGCAGGACTCGGAAGGCTACACCTTC
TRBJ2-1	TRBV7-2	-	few	CASSLVGLYNEQFF	TGTGCCAGCAGCTTAGTGGGACTGTACAATGAGCAGTTCTTC
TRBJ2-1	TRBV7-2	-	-	CASSLPDLNEQFF	TGTGCCAGCAGCTTGCCCGACCTCAATGAGCAGTTCTTC
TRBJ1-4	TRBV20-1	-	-	CSASRVVGNEKLFF	TGCAGTGCTAGTCGCGTTGTGGGTAACGAAAAACTGTTTTTT
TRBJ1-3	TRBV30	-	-	CAWSTGLSGNTIYF	TGTGCCTGGAGTACGGGGTTGTCTGGAAACACCATATATTTT
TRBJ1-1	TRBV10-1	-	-	CASSVTPRTEAFF	TGCGCCAGCAGTGTAACTCCCCGGACTGAAGCTTTCTTT
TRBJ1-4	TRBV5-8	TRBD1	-	CASSLPTGSDEKLFF	TGTGCCAGCAGCCTACCGACAGGGTCGGATGAAAAACTGTTTTTT
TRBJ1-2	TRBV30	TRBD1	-	CAWSQRQGSYGYTF	TGTGCCTGGAGTCAACGACAGGGGAGCTATGGCTACACCTTC
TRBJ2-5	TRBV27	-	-	CASSSRRVGETQYF	TGTGCCAGCTCGTCCCGCAGGGTTGGAGAGACCCAGTACTTC
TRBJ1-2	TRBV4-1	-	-	CASSQEGANYGYTF	TGCGCCAGCAGCCAAGAGGGAGCTAACTATGGCTACACCTTC
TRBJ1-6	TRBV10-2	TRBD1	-	CASNWDSTYNSPLHF	TGCGCCAGCAATTGGGACAGTACCTATAATTCACCCCTCCACTTT
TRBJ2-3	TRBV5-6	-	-	CASATARTDTQYF	TGTGCCAGCGCGACGGCTCGCACAGATACGCAGTATTTT
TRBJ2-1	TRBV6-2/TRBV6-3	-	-	CASSYAFGGRINIGQFF	TGTGCCAGCAGTTACGCATTCGGGGGGCGCATCAACATAGGGCAGTTCTTC
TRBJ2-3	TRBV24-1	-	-	CATSDSGPDTQYF	TGTGCCACCAGTGATTCCGGGCCCGATACGCAGTATTTT
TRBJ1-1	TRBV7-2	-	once	CASSLAPQREAFF	TGTGCCAGCAGCTTGGCGCCCCAGAGAGAAGCTTTCTTT
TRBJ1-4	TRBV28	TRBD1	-	CASSSAGQGNEKLFF	TGTGCCAGCAGTTCGGCGGGACAGGGGAATGAAAAACTGTTTTTT
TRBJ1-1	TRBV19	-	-	CASSNAEPRVRTEAFF	TGTGCCAGTAGTAATGCAGAACCCAGGGTTCGCACTGAAGCTTTCTTT
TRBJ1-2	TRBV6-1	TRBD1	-	CASSETGGAGYTF	TGTGCCAGCAGTGAAACAGGGGGCGCGGGCTACACCTTC
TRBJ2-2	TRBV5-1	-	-	CASSLLPDRFSGELFF	TGCGCCAGCAGCTTACTCCCCGACAGGTTCAGCGGGGAGCTGTTTTTT
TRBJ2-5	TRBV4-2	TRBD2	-	CASSLVAGEAETQYF	TGTGCCAGCAGCCTTGTAGCGGGAGAGGCAGAGACCCAGTACTTC
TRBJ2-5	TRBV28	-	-	CASRPWGEEGQETQYF	TGTGCCAGCAGGCCCTGGGGGGAGGAGGGGCAGGAGACCCAGTACTTC
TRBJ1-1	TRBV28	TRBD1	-	CASSRDRDTEAFF	TGTGCCAGCTCCCGGGACAGGGACACTGAAGCTTTCTTT
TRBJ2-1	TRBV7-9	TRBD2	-	CASSRGTSTYNEQFF	TGTGCCAGCAGCCGCGGGACTAGTACCTACAATGAGCAGTTCTTC
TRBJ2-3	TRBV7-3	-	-	CASSSRGEGDTQYF	TGTGCCAGCAGCTCGAGGGGAGAAGGAGATACGCAGTATTTT
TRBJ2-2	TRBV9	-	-	CASSVSNQINTGELFF	TGTGCCAGCAGCGTAAGCAACCAAATAAACACCGGGGAGCTGTTTTTT
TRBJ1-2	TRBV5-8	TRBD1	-	CASSLGVRRGRGYTF	TGTGCCAGCAGCTTGGGTGTCCGCAGGGGGCGCGGCTACACCTTC
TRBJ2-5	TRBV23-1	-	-	CASSQGGQETQYF	TGCGCCAGCAGTCAGGGCGGACAAGAGACCCAGTACTTC